These 2 T cell receptor beta chains originate from one sample sequenced in a study of molecular identifiers for immune sequencing clone quantification. TCRdb called the PCR reads again in MiXCR, with one record for every CDR3 protein. The table records about half a million distinct CDR3 sequences, around 21% of them present only once. What was sequenced was naive CD8+ T cells from blood, with Jurkat cell RNA spiked in. Subset described: FACS-sorted CD8+CD4-CCR7+CD45RA+ naive T cells. Receptor source: a human donor in good health. Some libraries in this study had Jurkat cell RNA spiked in.

The table lists this clonotype with a few counts. The CDR3 reads CASSEIGGYGYTF. In nucleotides, the CDR3 is TGTGCCAGCAGTGAAATCGGGGGGTATGGCTACACCTTC. The chain has TRBV6-1 and TRBJ1-2; D might be TRBD1 (5 bases). Germline V CDR1 and CDR2: MNHNS, SASEGT. The V end was cut by 2 bases, the J end by 5 bases, with 9 bases between. The CDR3 is 13 residues long.

The chain joins TRBV5-1 to TRBJ2-1, with 11 bases lining up with TRBD2. CDR1 is SGHRS, CDR2 YFSETQ, per germline. The CDR3 is 16 amino acids. V gave up 4 bases and J gave up 6 bases; unmatched junction bases: 9. DNA of the CDR3: TGCGCCAGCAGCCCTGGACTAGCGGGCATTTCCAATGAGCAGTTCTTC. Encoded protein: CASSPGLAGISNEQFF.